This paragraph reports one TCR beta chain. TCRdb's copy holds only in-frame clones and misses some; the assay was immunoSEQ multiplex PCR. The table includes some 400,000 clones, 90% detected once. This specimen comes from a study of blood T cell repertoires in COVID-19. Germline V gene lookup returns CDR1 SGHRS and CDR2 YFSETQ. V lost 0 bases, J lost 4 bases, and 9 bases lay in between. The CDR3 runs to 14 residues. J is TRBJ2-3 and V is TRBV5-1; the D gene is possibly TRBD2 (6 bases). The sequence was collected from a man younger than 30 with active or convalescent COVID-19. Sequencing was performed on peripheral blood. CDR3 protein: CASSLGAGPDTQYF. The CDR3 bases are TGCGCCAGCAGCTTGGGTGCGGGGCCAGATACGCAGTATTTT.